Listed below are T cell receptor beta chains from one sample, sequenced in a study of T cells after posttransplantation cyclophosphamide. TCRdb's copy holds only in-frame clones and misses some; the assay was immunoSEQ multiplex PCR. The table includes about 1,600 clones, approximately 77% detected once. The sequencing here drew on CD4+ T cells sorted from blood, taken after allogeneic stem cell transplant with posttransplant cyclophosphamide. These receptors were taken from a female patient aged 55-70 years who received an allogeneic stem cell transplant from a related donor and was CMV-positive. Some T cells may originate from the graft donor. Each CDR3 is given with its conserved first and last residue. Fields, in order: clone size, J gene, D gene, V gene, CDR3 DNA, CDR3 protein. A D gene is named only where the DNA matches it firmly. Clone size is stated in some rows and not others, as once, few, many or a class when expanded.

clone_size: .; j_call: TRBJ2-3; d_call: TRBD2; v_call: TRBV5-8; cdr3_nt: TGTGCCAGCAGCCGTGACGGAGCGGGGGGCCGCACAGATACGCAGTATTTT; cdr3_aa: CASSRDGAGGRTDTQYF
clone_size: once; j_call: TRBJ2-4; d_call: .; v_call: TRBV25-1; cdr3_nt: TGTGCCAGCAGTGAACTAGGGGGAGAAAACATTCAGTACTTC; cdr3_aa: CASSELGGENIQYF
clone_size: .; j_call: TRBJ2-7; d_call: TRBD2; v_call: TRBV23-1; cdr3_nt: TGCGCCAGCAGTCAATCGGGAGGGAACGAGCAGTACTTC; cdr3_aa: CASSQSGGNEQYF
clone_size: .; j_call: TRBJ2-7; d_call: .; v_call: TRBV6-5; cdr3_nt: TGTGCCAGCAGTCTCAAGGCGGGTTCCTACGAGCAGTACTTC; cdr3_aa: CASSLKAGSYEQYF
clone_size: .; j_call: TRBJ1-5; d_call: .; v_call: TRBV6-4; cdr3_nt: TGTGCCAGCAGTGACTCCCGCAGGGTGATTAACAATCAGCCCCAGCATTTT; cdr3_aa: CASSDSRRVINNQPQHF
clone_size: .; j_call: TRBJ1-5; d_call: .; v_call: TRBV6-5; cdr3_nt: TGTGCCAGCAGTTCCGTTGGCGGGAATAGAGGTCAGCCCCAGCATTTT; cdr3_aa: CASSSVGGNRGQPQHF
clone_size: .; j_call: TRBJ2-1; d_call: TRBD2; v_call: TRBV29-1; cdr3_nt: TGCAGCGTTGAAGTAGGACTAGCGTCCAATGAGCAGTTCTTC; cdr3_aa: CSVEVGLASNEQFF
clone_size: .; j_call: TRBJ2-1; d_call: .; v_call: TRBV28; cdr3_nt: TGTGCCAGCAGTTATCTAGCCGCTGAGCAGTTCTTC; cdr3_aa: CASSYLAAEQFF
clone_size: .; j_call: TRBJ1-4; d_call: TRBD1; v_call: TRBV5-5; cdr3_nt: TGTGCCAGCAGCTCATCGACAGGGGGAGGAATCGAAAAACTGTTTTTT; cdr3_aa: CASSSSTGGGIEKLFF
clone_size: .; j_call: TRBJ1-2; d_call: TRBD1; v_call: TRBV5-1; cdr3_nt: TGCGCCAGCTGCCCCGGACAGGACAAGGGTTACTATGGCTACACCTTC; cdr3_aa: CASCPGQDKGYYGYTF
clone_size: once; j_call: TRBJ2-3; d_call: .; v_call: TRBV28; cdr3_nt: TGTGCCAGCAGTCCCCCCCCGGCAGATACGCAGTATTTT; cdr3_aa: CASSPPPADTQYF
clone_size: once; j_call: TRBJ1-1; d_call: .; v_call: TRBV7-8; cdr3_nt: TGTGCCAGCAGCTTTTACCGGGGTGGCGCTGAAGCTTTCTTT; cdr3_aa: CASSFYRGGAEAFF
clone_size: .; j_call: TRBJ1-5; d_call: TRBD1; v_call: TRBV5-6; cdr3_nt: TGTGCCAGCAGCCCTGACAGGGACAATCAGCCCCAGCATTTT; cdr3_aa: CASSPDRDNQPQHF
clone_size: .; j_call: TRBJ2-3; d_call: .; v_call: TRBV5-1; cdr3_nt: TGCGCCAGCAGCTTGGCCCATTCGCGGGGCACAGATACGCAGTATTTT; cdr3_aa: CASSLAHSRGTDTQYF
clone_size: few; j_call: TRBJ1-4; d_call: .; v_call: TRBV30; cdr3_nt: TGTGCCTGGAGTGTAGGGGGTTTAGAGGAAAAACTGTTTTTT; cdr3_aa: CAWSVGGLEEKLFF
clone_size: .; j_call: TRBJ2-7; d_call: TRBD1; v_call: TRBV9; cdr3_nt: TGTGCCAGCAGCACGGGACAGGGGAATGTGCAGTACTTC; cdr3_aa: CASSTGQGNVQYF
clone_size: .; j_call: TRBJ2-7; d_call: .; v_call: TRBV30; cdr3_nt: TGTGCCTGGAGTAGGACGAGACTATTCTTCCTGGATTCCCGCGAGCAGTACTTC; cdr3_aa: CAWSRTRLFFLDSREQYF
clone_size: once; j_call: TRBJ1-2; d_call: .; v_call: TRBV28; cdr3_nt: TGTGCCAGCAGTTCCCAACCCTCAGCTAACTATGGCTACACCTTC; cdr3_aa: CASSSQPSANYGYTF
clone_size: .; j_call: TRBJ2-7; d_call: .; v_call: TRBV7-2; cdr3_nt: TGTGCCAGCGCTAAGACAGGTGCCTACGAGCAGTACTTC; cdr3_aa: CASAKTGAYEQYF
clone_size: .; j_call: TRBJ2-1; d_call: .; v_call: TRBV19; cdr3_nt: TGTGCCAGTAAGGTCCGGGGGTCGTACAATGAGCAGTTCTTC; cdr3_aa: CASKVRGSYNEQFF
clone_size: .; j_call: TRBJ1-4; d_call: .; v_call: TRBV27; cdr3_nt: TGTGCCAGCAGGGGGCCGCAAGAAAAACTGTTTTTT; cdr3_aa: CASRGPQEKLFF
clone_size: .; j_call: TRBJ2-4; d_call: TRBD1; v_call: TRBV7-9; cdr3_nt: TGTGCCAGCAGCATCTCGACAGGGGAGGACATTCAGTACTTC; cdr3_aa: CASSISTGEDIQYF
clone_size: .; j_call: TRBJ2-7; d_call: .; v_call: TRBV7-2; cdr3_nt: TGTGCCAGCAGCTTAGAGTTTAGCTCCTACGAGCAGTACTTC; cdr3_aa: CASSLEFSSYEQYF